Here is one T cell receptor beta chain with its context. These data are taken from a study of shared clonotypes between healthy human individuals. Profiling relied on immunoSEQ multiplex PCR, and the TCRdb table lists in-frame clones only, not all of them. Of some 510,000 clones listed, around 74% are singletons. The donor cohort consisted entirely of Caucasian adults residing in Nashville, Tennessee. The sequencing input was PBMCs. This receptor was identified in a woman in her 40s in good health. Some clones in this sample may be carry-over from other donors' samples.

The CDR3 protein is CASSDGASSPQETQYF. The CDR3 DNA reads TGCGCCAGCAGTGATGGGGCCTCATCCCCCCAAGAGACCCAGTACTTC. V usage is TRBV10-1 and J usage is TRBJ2-5, with a weak D call TRBD1 (5 bases). Per the germline V gene, CDR1 is WNHNN and CDR2 is SYGVQD (reference sequence). The length of the CDR3 is 16 residues. V was cut by 3 bases and J by 1 base, with 15 bases left in between.